Presented here are 12 T cell receptor beta chains from one specimen sequenced in a study of cytomegalovirus exposure and HLA in healthy donors. The PCR contained 60 Vbeta and 13 Jbeta primers. Profiled with immunoSEQ multiplex PCR; TCRdb holds only in-frame clones, not every one. The data contain 65,000 to 75,000 clones, around 77% of them singletons. Source material: PBMCs. Every receptor here comes from a man over 45 in good health and CMV-seronegative.

Here the CDR3 reads CASSAQGIIEAFF. CDR3 bases: TGTGCCAGCTCAGCCCAGGGGATCATCGAAGCTTTCTTT. The chain combines TRBV18 with TRBJ1-1; a weak D match, TRBD1 (6 bases). The CDR3 sequence is 13 residues long. Germline V CDR1 and CDR2: KGHSH, LQKENI. The germline V and J ends were trimmed by 5 bases and 8 bases, with 15 bases remaining between them.

The V and J genes are TRBV27 and TRBJ2-7; 7 nucleotides align to TRBD1. Losses at the gene ends were 8 bases for V and 2 bases for J; bases not matched to a gene: 9. Germline assignment: CDR1 MNHEY and CDR2 SMNVEV (reference sequence). This CDR3 region has 14 residues. CDR3 DNA: TGTGCCAGCGGTCCCGGGACAGCTGCCTACGAGCAGTACTTC. It translates to CASGPGTAAYEQYF.

The rearrangement links TRBV2 to TRBJ2-7; 7 bases fit TRBD1. The CDR3 covers 12 residues. Germline assignment: CDR1 SNHLY and CDR2 FYNNEI. V dropped 10 bases and J dropped 6; count of bases not matched to a gene: 9. The CDR3 nucleotides are TGTGCCACCACCGAAGACAGGGCCGAGCAGTACTTC. Translation gives CATTEDRAEQYF.

This sequence joins TRBV9 and TRBJ1-3; D uncertain. This CDR3 is 16 amino acids long. The germline V gene has CDR1 SGDLS and CDR2 YYNGEE. Trimming left V 0 bases short and J 4 bases short, with 14 bases between. The CDR3 nucleotides are TGTGCCAGCAGCGTAGTAGAGACCGCGGTCGGAAACACCATATATTTT. This translates into CASSVVETAVGNTIYF.

V gene TRBV6-1 combines with J gene TRBJ2-3, with 8 nucleotides matching TRBD2. V dropped 10 bases and J dropped 1; count of bases not matched to a gene: 1. CDR1 MNHNS and CDR2 SASEGT come from the germline V gene. The CDR3 is 12 residues long. CDR3 protein: CATTSGTDTQYF. For the CDR3, the DNA is TGTGCCACGACTAGCGGCACAGATACGCAGTATTTT.

The J gene is TRBJ2-7, the V gene TRBV30; 11 positions agree with TRBD2. Losses at the gene ends were 3 bases for V and 4 bases for J; bases not matched to a gene: 5. CDR1 is GTSNPN and CDR2 is SVGIG in the germline V gene (reference sequence). The CDR3 totals 14 residues. CDR3 amino acids: CAWRVAGGKYEQYF. CDR3 bases: TGTGCCTGGAGGGTAGCGGGGGGGAAATACGAGCAGTACTTC.

This sequence joins TRBV5-1 and TRBJ1-5; D gene unclear. Germline V CDR1 and CDR2: SGHRS, YFSETQ. This CDR3 contains 13 residues. V was clipped by 3 bases and J by 3 bases, with 7 bases between them. CDR3 sequence reads: CASSSGSNQPQHF. The DNA for the CDR3 is TGCGCCAGCAGCTCCGGGTCCAATCAGCCCCAGCATTTT.

The table lists this clone with a count of one. V is TRBV7-9 and J is TRBJ2-7; TRBD2 matches at 9 bases. Germline V gives CDR1 SEHNR, CDR2 FQNEAQ (reference sequence). The CDR3 sequence is 15 residues long. J gave up 0 bases and V 5 bases, and 5 bases lay outside the gene matches. This CDR3 reads CASSPSGRSSYEQYF. CDR3 sequence (DNA): TGTGCCAGCAGCCCGAGCGGGAGGAGCTCCTACGAGCAGTACTTC.

This clone was picked up one time. The chain couples TRBV25-1 to TRBJ1-5; possible D gene TRBD1, 5 bases. Trimming removed 4 bases from V and 6 bases from J, with 19 bases in between. This CDR3 contains 16 residues. Germline V CDR1 and CDR2: MGHDK, SYGVNS. CDR3 DNA sequence: TGTGCCAGCAGTGCTCCGGGACGCGGGGTCGCTCAGCCCCAGCATTTT. This sequence encodes CASSAPGRGVAQPQHF. The full variable domain, its missing parts supplied by reference TRBV25-1 and TRBJ1-5, is EADIYQTPRYLVIGTGKKITLECSQTMGHDKMYWYQQDPGMELHLIHYSYGVNSTEKGDLSSESTVSRIRTEHFPLTLESARPSHTSQYLCASSAPGRGVAQPQHFGDGTRLSIL.

The chain employs TRBV7-8 and TRBJ2-3, with D possibly matching TRBD2 (6 bases). Per germline, CDR1 SGHVS and CDR2 FQNEAQ. The CDR3 loop spans 12 amino acids. V was shortened by 5 bases and J by 8 bases, with 11 bases between the two germline ends. CDR3 DNA: TGTGCCAGCAGCGGGGGGAGCGGTACGCAGTATTTT. Its translation is CASSGGSGTQYF.

The V gene is TRBV11-2, the J gene TRBJ2-5; D not resolved. Trimming removed 4 bases from V and 2 bases from J, with 11 bases in between. The V gene's germline CDR1 is SGHAT and CDR2 FQNNGV. The CDR3 has 14 amino acids. The CDR3 region has the DNA TGTGCCAGCAGCTCCCCTGGCCCTCAAGAGACCCAGTACTTC. This encodes CASSSPGPQETQYF. Full variable domain (remainder filled in from reference TRBV11-2 and TRBJ2-5): EAGVAQSPRYKIIEKRQSVAFWCNPISGHATLYWYQQILGQGPKLLIQFQNNGVVDDSQLPKDRFSAERLKGVDSTLKIQPAKLEDSAVYLCASSSPGPQETQYFGPGTRLLVL.

This chain joins TRBV7-3 and TRBJ1-1, with TRBD1 matching over 9 bases. The CDR3 spans 16 residues. Germline trimming cut 2 bases from V and 8 bases from J; bases unmatched to any gene: 12. Germline values: CDR1 SGHTA, CDR2 FQGTGA. CDR3 in amino acids: CASSLGNRGLILEAFF. The CDR3 nucleotides read TGTGCCAGCAGCTTAGGAAACAGGGGGCTGATTTTGGAAGCTTTCTTT.